This T cell receptor beta chain derives from a study of OX40 agonist ivuxolimab in advanced cancers. V was shortened by 4 bases and J by 2 bases, with 8 bases between the two germline ends. The length of the CDR3 is 13 residues. Germline-derived CDR1 and CDR2 are SGHTA and FQGNSA. Study findings and constraints: Clones of CD4+ and CD8+ blood T cells grew by week 6 at doses of 0.1 to 3.0 mg/kg.

Only a few counts were recorded for this clone. The antigen remains undetermined. Profiled with immunoSEQ multiplex PCR; TCRdb holds only in-frame clones, not every one. This repertoire shows over 80,000 clones, less than 85% found once; its top ten account for around 5.9%. V gene TRBV7-2 combines with J gene TRBJ2-5, with D hard to call. This receptor was identified in an adult with an advanced solid tumor such as melanoma, head and neck, liver or kidney cancer. Sample: CD4+ or CD8+ T cells sorted from blood, taken in a trial of the OX40 agonist ivuxolimab. CDR3 in amino acids: CASSSQPQETQYF. CDR3 sequence (DNA): TGTGCCAGCAGCTCTCAACCACAAGAGACCCAGTACTTC.